These T cell receptor beta chains were read from a single sample in a study of T-cell reconstitution after alpha-beta-depleted transplantation in children. Each CDR3 protein is one row after TCRdb ran MiXCR on the PCR reads. The repertoire consists of about 580,000 distinct CDR3 sequences, with under 30% occurring once and the leading ten covering 14%. Sequences were derived from PBMCs, mostly from graft donor cells, sampled 360 days after TCRalphabeta/CD19-depleted stem cell transplant. The receptors stem from a boy under two years old who had a stem cell transplant for acute myeloid leukemia, so the T cells may come from the graft donor. CDR3s include the opening cysteine and the closing phenylalanine or tryptophan. Fields, in order: D gene, clone size, V gene, J gene, CDR3 protein, CDR3 DNA. The D gene is left open where the match is weak. The size entry is marked missing in some rows and otherwise reads once, few, many or a size class.

D: .; size: many; V: TRBV5-1; J: TRBJ2-1; CDR3: CASSLVPSQGEQFF; DNA: TGCGCCAGCAGCTTGGTTCCCAGTCAGGGTGAGCAGTTCTTC
D: .; size: .; V: TRBV11-2; J: TRBJ1-1; CDR3: CASSLGPDSQGRNTEAFF; DNA: TGTGCCAGCAGCTTAGGTCCCGACTCTCAGGGCCGGAACACTGAAGCTTTCTTT
D: .; size: .; V: TRBV10-3; J: TRBJ1-1; CDR3: CAIRLTALNTEAFF; DNA: TGTGCCATCAGGCTGACTGCTTTGAACACTGAAGCTTTCTTT
D: TRBD1; size: many; V: TRBV6-5; J: TRBJ1-6; CDR3: CASSPWTGSYNSPLHF; DNA: TGTGCCAGCAGCCCTTGGACAGGGTCCTATAATTCACCCCTCCACTTT
D: .; size: .; V: TRBV20-1; J: TRBJ2-1; CDR3: CSASIGQPRNEQFF; DNA: TGCAGTGCTAGTATCGGCCAGCCCAGAAATGAGCAGTTCTTC
D: .; size: few; V: TRBV10-3; J: TRBJ2-7; CDR3: CAISGLEGAYEQYF; DNA: TGTGCCATCAGTGGGCTGGAGGGGGCCTACGAGCAGTACTTC
D: .; size: many; V: TRBV7-8; J: TRBJ2-1; CDR3: CASSLAASHSYEQFF; DNA: TGTGCCAGCAGCTTAGCGGCCTCCCATAGCTATGAGCAGTTCTTC
D: TRBD1; size: many; V: TRBV5-1; J: TRBJ1-2; CDR3: CASSYEGQNYGYTF; DNA: TGCGCCAGCAGCTACGAGGGACAGAACTATGGCTACACCTTC
D: .; size: .; V: TRBV3-1; J: TRBJ2-3; CDR3: CASSPRAGRADTQYF; DNA: TGTGCCAGCAGCCCCCGTGCAGGTCGCGCAGATACGCAGTATTTT
D: .; size: few; V: TRBV6-5; J: TRBJ1-1; CDR3: CASSYGRRNTEAFF; DNA: TGTGCCAGCAGTTACGGGCGGAGGAACACTGAAGCTTTCTTT
D: .; size: once; V: TRBV5-1; J: TRBJ1-1; CDR3: CASSLDRVLNTEAFF; DNA: TGCGCCAGCAGCTTGGACAGGGTATTGAACACTGAAGCTTTCTTT
D: .; size: .; V: TRBV20-1; J: TRBJ2-5; CDR3: CSARDLSEETQYF; DNA: TGCAGTGCTAGAGATCTCAGCGAAGAGACCCAGTACTTC
D: .; size: few; V: TRBV10-3; J: TRBJ2-3; CDR3: CAISDPGGDTQYF; DNA: TGTGCCATCAGTGACCCTGGGGGGGATACGCAGTATTTT
D: TRBD2; size: many; V: TRBV11-3; J: TRBJ2-3; CDR3: CASSLDVTRGTQYF; DNA: TGTGCCAGCAGCTTAGATGTGACGCGGGGGACGCAGTATTTT
D: TRBD2; size: .; V: TRBV10-3; J: TRBJ2-7; CDR3: CAISESTSGGANPPYEQYF; DNA: TGTGCCATCAGTGAGTCGACTAGCGGGGGGGCCAACCCTCCTTACGAGCAGTACTTC
D: .; size: many; V: TRBV20-1; J: TRBJ2-3; CDR3: CSARPSGPDTQYF; DNA: TGCAGTGCTAGACCCTCAGGGCCGGATACGCAGTATTTT
D: .; size: few; V: TRBV10-3; J: TRBJ2-3; CDR3: CAISAGGPTDTQYF; DNA: TGTGCCATCAGCGCCGGGGGGCCCACAGATACGCAGTATTTT
D: TRBD2; size: many; V: TRBV20-1; J: TRBJ2-1; CDR3: CSARGRGGHYNEQFF; DNA: TGCAGTGCTAGAGGGCGCGGGGGGCACTACAATGAGCAGTTCTTC
D: .; size: .; V: TRBV29-1; J: TRBJ2-1; CDR3: CSLMTNSYNEQFF; DNA: TGCAGCCTAATGACAAACTCCTACAATGAGCAGTTCTTC
D: TRBD1; size: few; V: TRBV6-1; J: TRBJ2-1; CDR3: CASARTGLVSYNEQFF; DNA: TGTGCCAGCGCAAGGACAGGGTTGGTCTCCTACAATGAGCAGTTCTTC
D: .; size: many; V: TRBV5-1; J: TRBJ2-6; CDR3: CASSLDWDSGANVLTF; DNA: TGCGCCAGCAGCTTGGATTGGGACTCTGGGGCCAACGTCCTGACTTTC
D: .; size: many; V: TRBV20-1; J: TRBJ2-1; CDR3: CSARGHSYNEQFF; DNA: TGCAGTGCTAGAGGGCACAGCTACAATGAGCAGTTCTTC
D: .; size: few; V: TRBV20-1; J: TRBJ1-2; CDR3: CSAEGFNGRGNYGYTF; DNA: TGCAGTGCTGAGGGCTTTAACGGCAGGGGCAACTATGGCTACACCTTC
D: .; size: many; V: TRBV5-1; J: TRBJ1-5; CDR3: CASSLDSSYQPQHF; DNA: TGCGCCAGCAGCTTGGATTCCAGTTATCAGCCCCAGCATTTT
D: TRBD1; size: few; V: TRBV6-1; J: TRBJ1-1; CDR3: CASTGTGVVTEAFF; DNA: TGTGCCAGCACCGGGACAGGGGTAGTGACTGAAGCTTTCTTT
D: .; size: .; V: TRBV12-3/TRBV12-4; J: TRBJ1-6; CDR3: CASSLGSTVGNSPLHF; DNA: TGTGCCAGCAGTTTAGGATCGACAGTCGGGAATTCACCCCTCCACTTT
D: TRBD2; size: many; V: TRBV20-1; J: TRBJ2-1; CDR3: CSARASGSYNEQFF; DNA: TGCAGTGCTAGGGCTAGCGGGTCCTACAATGAGCAGTTCTTC
D: .; size: .; V: TRBV7-3; J: TRBJ1-1; CDR3: CASSSGTVPNTEAFF; DNA: TGTGCCAGCAGCTCCGGGACGGTCCCTAACACTGAAGCTTTCTTT
D: TRBD2; size: .; V: TRBV20-1; J: TRBJ2-1; CDR3: CSARDFGGGPPEVPEQFF; DNA: TGCAGTGCTAGAGATTTTGGCGGGGGGCCACCGGAGGTCCCTGAGCAGTTCTTC
D: .; size: many; V: TRBV12-3/TRBV12-4; J: TRBJ1-1; CDR3: CASREGHTEAFF; DNA: TGTGCCAGCAGAGAGGGACACACTGAAGCTTTCTTT
D: TRBD2; size: few; V: TRBV9; J: TRBJ2-1; CDR3: CASAGLAGTSSYNEQFF; DNA: TGTGCCAGCGCTGGACTAGCGGGGACGAGCTCCTACAATGAGCAGTTCTTC
D: TRBD1; size: few; V: TRBV20-1; J: TRBJ1-6; CDR3: CSAPYKTGYNSPLHF; DNA: TGCAGTGCCCCCTATAAGACAGGGTATAATTCACCCCTCCACTTT
D: .; size: .; V: TRBV20-1; J: TRBJ2-2; CDR3: CSATHTHTGELFF; DNA: TGCAGTGCTACCCACACCCACACCGGGGAGCTGTTTTTT
D: .; size: few; V: TRBV5-1; J: TRBJ2-3; CDR3: CASSLISRTDTQYF; DNA: TGCGCCAGCAGCTTGATCAGCCGCACAGATACGCAGTATTTT
D: .; size: many; V: TRBV19; J: TRBJ2-7; CDR3: CASSIAGGVGPYEQYF; DNA: TGTGCCAGTAGTATAGCGGGCGGAGTAGGACCATACGAGCAGTACTTC
D: .; size: .; V: TRBV5-5; J: TRBJ2-5; CDR3: CASSLVASDFETQYF; DNA: TGTGCCAGCAGCTTGGTGGCTAGCGATTTTGAGACCCAGTACTTC
D: .; size: few; V: TRBV4-3; J: TRBJ1-1; CDR3: CASSRGGGNTEAFF; DNA: TGCGCCAGCAGCCGAGGTGGGGGAAACACTGAAGCTTTCTTT
D: TRBD2; size: .; V: TRBV7-8; J: TRBJ2-5; CDR3: CASSSVGGAGGETQYF; DNA: TGTGCCAGCAGCTCTGTCGGGGGAGCGGGAGGAGAGACCCAGTACTTC
D: .; size: many; V: TRBV18; J: TRBJ1-5; CDR3: CASSPGGEQPQHF; DNA: TGTGCCAGCTCACCAGGTGGGGAACAGCCCCAGCATTTT
D: TRBD1; size: .; V: TRBV12-3/TRBV12-4; J: TRBJ2-2; CDR3: CASSLQTWGQGANTGELFF; DNA: TGTGCCAGCAGCCTACAGACTTGGGGACAGGGGGCGAACACCGGGGAGCTGTTTTTT
D: TRBD2; size: .; V: TRBV29-1; J: TRBJ2-5; CDR3: CSVEDLAPGGTQYF; DNA: TGCAGCGTTGAAGATCTAGCGCCGGGGGGGACCCAGTACTTC
D: .; size: many; V: TRBV7-6; J: TRBJ2-2; CDR3: CASSQQRHLTGELFF; DNA: TGTGCCAGCAGCCAGCAGAGACACCTAACCGGGGAGCTGTTTTTT
D: .; size: few; V: TRBV7-6; J: TRBJ2-1; CDR3: CASSPRVHPNEQFF; DNA: TGTGCCAGCAGCCCCAGGGTCCATCCAAATGAGCAGTTCTTC
D: .; size: .; V: TRBV6-1; J: TRBJ2-3; CDR3: CASTQPFGTDTQYF; DNA: TGTGCCAGCACCCAGCCCTTTGGCACAGATACGCAGTATTTT
D: .; size: .; V: TRBV5-1; J: TRBJ2-5; CDR3: CASSPRGLGGTQYF; DNA: TGCGCCAGCAGCCCCCGGGGCCTCGGCGGGACCCAGTACTTC
D: TRBD1; size: few; V: TRBV7-2; J: TRBJ2-1; CDR3: CASRRDRGGSYNEQFF; DNA: TGTGCCAGCAGGCGGGACAGGGGTGGTTCCTACAATGAGCAGTTCTTC
D: TRBD1; size: .; V: TRBV6-5; J: TRBJ2-7; CDR3: CASSFNRDRGREQYF; DNA: TGTGCCAGCAGTTTTAACCGGGACAGGGGGCGTGAGCAGTACTTC
D: .; size: .; V: TRBV5-6; J: TRBJ2-1; CDR3: CASSLRGGGPNEQFF; DNA: TGTGCCAGCAGCTTAAGGGGGGGGGGACCCAATGAGCAGTTCTTC
D: .; size: few; V: TRBV7-9; J: TRBJ2-1; CDR3: CASSLYPAQSSYNEQFF; DNA: TGTGCCAGCAGCTTATATCCAGCCCAGAGCTCCTACAATGAGCAGTTCTTC
D: .; size: many; V: TRBV11-2; J: TRBJ2-3; CDR3: CASSSDIRGTRSTDTQYF; DNA: TGTGCCAGCAGCTCAGACATAAGAGGGACGCGCAGCACAGATACGCAGTATTTT
D: TRBD1; size: .; V: TRBV7-2; J: TRBJ1-2; CDR3: CASTLTPTGSGYGYTF; DNA: TGTGCCAGCACCCTTACCCCGACAGGGAGCGGCTATGGCTACACCTTC
D: TRBD1; size: .; V: TRBV11-1; J: TRBJ2-3; CDR3: CASSLSPGQGREGTDTQYF; DNA: TGTGCCAGCAGCCTCTCACCGGGACAGGGGAGAGAAGGCACAGATACGCAGTATTTT
D: .; size: few; V: TRBV12-3/TRBV12-4; J: TRBJ2-2; CDR3: CASSIPGNTGELFF; DNA: TGTGCCAGCAGCATACCAGGGAACACCGGGGAGCTGTTTTTT
D: .; size: many; V: TRBV6-4; J: TRBJ1-1; CDR3: CASGCSSANLEAFF; DNA: TGTGCCAGCGGATGCTCGTCGGCAAATCTTGAAGCTTTCTTT
D: TRBD1; size: few; V: TRBV20-1; J: TRBJ1-2; CDR3: CSARETGSAGYTF; DNA: TGCAGTGCTAGAGAGACAGGGAGCGCGGGCTACACCTTC
D: TRBD2; size: once; V: TRBV18; J: TRBJ2-1; CDR3: CASSPTERGNNEQFF; DNA: TGTGCCAGCTCACCGACGGAGCGGGGGAACAATGAGCAGTTCTTC
D: .; size: .; V: TRBV28; J: TRBJ2-1; CDR3: CATRIPQDNEQFF; DNA: TGTGCCACCAGAATCCCGCAGGACAATGAGCAGTTCTTC
D: .; size: many; V: TRBV12-3/TRBV12-4; J: TRBJ2-2; CDR3: CASSFIGPITGELFF; DNA: TGTGCCAGCAGTTTTATAGGCCCGATCACCGGGGAGCTGTTTTTT
D: .; size: few; V: TRBV20-1; J: TRBJ1-5; CDR3: CSASRQEVQPQHF; DNA: TGCAGTGCTAGCCGACAGGAGGTTCAGCCCCAGCATTTT
D: .; size: .; V: TRBV20-1; J: TRBJ2-7; CDR3: CSARDAGALAWYEQYF; DNA: TGCAGTGCTAGAGATGCGGGGGCCCTGGCTTGGTACGAGCAGTACTTC